The 21 T cell receptor beta chains below were found in one sample sequenced in a study of radiotherapy plus CTLA-4 blockade in lung cancer. TCRdb keeps only in-frame clones here, not all; method: immunoSEQ multiplex PCR. The sample carries roughly 53,000 clones, roughly 80% recorded once. This sample comprised peripheral blood, obtained from a patient treated with radiotherapy plus ipilimumab. The receptors were sampled from a human donor with non-small cell lung cancer who had a partial response to radiotherapy plus ipilimumab.

The rearrangement uses TRBV28 and TRBJ1-5, with a tentative D call TRBD1 (6 bases). The CDR3 sequence is 14 residues long. Germline values: CDR1 MDHEN, CDR2 SYDVKM. V was shortened by 10 bases and J by 4 bases, with 17 bases between the two germline ends. Written as DNA, the CDR3 is TGTGCCACCTCGGACGCAGGGGCTAATCAGCCCCAGCATTTT. Amino acids: CATSDAGANQPQHF.

The V and J genes are TRBV5-5 and TRBJ2-7, with D tentatively TRBD1 (5 bases). CDR1 and CDR2 (germline): SGHKS, YYEKEE (reference sequence). The length of the CDR3 is 16 residues. Trimming shortened V by 1 base and J by 3 bases, and 17 bases separated the two germline ends. The CDR3 loop is CASSLLSTGLYYEQYF. CDR3 DNA sequence: TGTGCCAGCAGCTTGCTTAGTACAGGCCTTTACTACGAGCAGTACTTC.

V and J are TRBV6-6 and TRBJ2-1; a weak D match, TRBD2 (6 bases). The V gene's germline CDR1 is MNHNY and CDR2 SVGAGI (reference sequence). Trimming removed 9 bases at V and 6 bases at J, with 18 bases between. This CDR3 has 14 residues. CDR3 in amino acids: CASWGQGGRNEQFF. The CDR3, as DNA: TGTGCCAGTTGGGGTCAGGGAGGTCGCAATGAGCAGTTCTTC.

The chain couples TRBV10-3 to TRBJ2-5, with TRBD1 matching 7 bases. This CDR3 contains 15 residues. CDR1 and CDR2 (germline): ENHRY, SYGVKD. The trim removed 6 bases at V and 2 bases at J, leaving 9 bases unmatched. In DNA, the CDR3 is TGTGCCATCAGGGAGACAGGGTGGGGGCAAGAGACCCAGTACTTC. Encoded protein: CAIRETGWGQETQYF.

The chain uses TRBV9 and TRBJ2-7; tentatively, D is TRBD1 (6 bases). From germline, CDR1 is SGDLS and CDR2 YYNGEE. The CDR3 is 14 amino acids. Trimming stripped 3 bases from V and 6 bases from J, with 16 bases between. CDR3 in DNA: TGTGCCAGCAGCGCCGCCGGGACAATCGGCGAGCAGTACTTC. Protein: CASSAAGTIGEQYF.

This chain links TRBV29-1 with TRBJ2-3, with 11 bases lining up with TRBD2. The germline V gene has CDR1 SQVTM and CDR2 ANQGSEA. The CDR3 runs 15 residues. The V gene end was trimmed by 6 bases and the J gene end by 7 bases; junction bases not matched to a gene: 12. The CDR3 bases are TGCAGCGTAGGGGGTAGCGGGGGGGCCTTAAATACGCAGTATTTT. This codes for CSVGGSGGALNTQYF.

The chain joins TRBV6-1 to TRBJ2-3; 9 bases line up with TRBD1. The CDR3 is 14 amino acids. With 9 bases clipped from V and 0 bases from J, the junction kept 4 bases outside the gene matches. Germline CDR1 and CDR2: MNHNS and SASEGT. The CDR3 here is CASKQGASTDTQYF. CDR3 in DNA: TGTGCCAGTAAACAGGGGGCTAGCACAGATACGCAGTATTTT.

Only one count was recorded for this clone. The chain combines TRBV6-6 with TRBJ1-1; the D is unclear. From germline, CDR1 is MNHNY and CDR2 SVGAGI (reference sequence). V was trimmed by 5 bases and J by 4 bases, leaving 8 bases between them. This CDR3 region has 12 residues. CDR3 protein: CASSAEGTEAFF. CDR3 in DNA: TGTGCCAGCAGTGCGGAAGGCACTGAAGCTTTCTTT.

V gene TRBV18 combines with J gene TRBJ2-1, with 7 bases lining up with TRBD2. V lost 0 bases to trimming and J lost 0 bases; unmatched junction nucleotides: 2. This CDR3 has 16 amino acids. Germline V lookup: CDR1 KGHSH, CDR2 LQKENI. CDR3 bases: TGTGCCAGCTCACCACCGGGGGGGTCCTCCTACAATGAGCAGTTCTTC. Amino acids: CASSPPGGSSYNEQFF.

This chain joins TRBV30 and TRBJ1-5; 7 bases align to TRBD1. CDR1 is GTSNPN and CDR2 is SVGIG in the germline V gene (reference sequence). After removal of 0 bases from V and 0 bases from J, the junction contained 8 bases not matched to a gene. CDR3 length equals 17 residues. CDR3 in amino acids: CAWSVGRGLNSNQPQHF. The CDR3 DNA is TGTGCCTGGAGTGTGGGCAGGGGGTTAAATAGCAATCAGCCCCAGCATTTT.

This rearrangement joins TRBV7-2 to TRBJ1-2; perhaps TRBD1 as D (5 bases). The CDR3 spans 14 residues. Germline lookup yields CDR1 SGHTA and CDR2 FQGNSA. Trimming cost V 2 bases and J 2 bases, with 9 bases left between them. The CDR3: CASSLRGVNYGYTF. CDR3 DNA: TGTGCCAGCAGCTTACGGGGGGTAAACTATGGCTACACCTTC. Full variable domain (outside the CDR3, taken from reference TRBV7-2 and TRBJ1-2): GAGVSQSPSNKVTEKGKDVELRCDPISGHTALYWYRQSLGQGLEFLIYFQGNSAPDKSGLPSDRFSAERTGGSVSTLTIQRTQQEDSAVYLCASSLRGVNYGYTFGSGTRLTVV.

The rearrangement uses TRBV21-1 and TRBJ2-2; the table's D call, TRBD1, has no DNA check behind it. TRBV21-1 is termed a pseudogene. The CDR3 is 14 residues long. This CDR3 reads CASKTDQNTGELFF. CDR3 bases: TGTGCCAGCAAGACAGACCAGAACACCGGGGAGCTGTTTTTT.

This clone was found a few times. The chain employs TRBV5-5 and TRBJ2-5; 11 positions match TRBD2. Germline V CDR1 and CDR2: SGHKS, YYEKEE (reference sequence). V shed 3 bases and J 4 bases; nucleotides not matched to a gene: 5. There are 15 residues in the CDR3. DNA of the CDR3: TGTGCCAGCAGCTCGATAGCGGGGGGGTCAGAGACCCAGTACTTC. It codes for CASSSIAGGSETQYF.

The chain carries TRBV20-1 and TRBJ1-1, with no clear D. V lost 2 bases, J lost 10 bases, and 8 bases lay in between. The CDR3 consists of 10 residues. Germline V gene sequence: CDR1 DFQATT, CDR2 SNEGSKA (reference sequence). CDR3 nucleotide sequence: TGCAGTGCTAGAACAGAGCTAGCTTTCTTT. It codes for CSARTELAFF.

This rearrangement joins TRBV19 to TRBJ2-7; perhaps TRBD1 as D (5 bases). Trimming removed 5 bases from V and 1 base from J, with 15 bases in between. The germline gives CDR1 LNHDA, CDR2 SQIVND (reference sequence). This CDR3 comprises 15 residues. Written as DNA, the CDR3 is TGTGCCAGTAGTCAGGAAGCCGACAGATCCTACGAGCAGTACTTC. It specifies CASSQEADRSYEQYF.

The chain couples TRBV11-2 to TRBJ2-3, with 12 bases lining up with TRBD2. The CDR3 has 18 amino acids. Per germline, CDR1 SGHAT and CDR2 FQNNGV. Germline trimming cut 1 base from V and 4 bases from J; bases unmatched to any gene: 9. This chain's CDR3 is CASSLAASGGARPDTQYF. The CDR3 coding sequence is TGTGCCAGCAGCTTAGCGGCTAGCGGGGGGGCGCGCCCAGATACGCAGTATTTT.

For the CDR3, the DNA is TGCGCCAGCAGCCCCCGTTTTACACCAGGCGAGCAGTACTTC. Its protein product is CASSPRFTPGEQYF. J is TRBJ2-7 and V is TRBV5-1, with D hard to call. The CDR3 covers 14 residues. Germline V gene sequence: CDR1 SGHRS, CDR2 YFSETQ. Trimming shortened V by 4 bases and J by 6 bases, and 17 bases separated the two germline ends.

This clone is medium-sized. The chain recombines TRBV7-6 with TRBJ2-1; perhaps TRBD1 as D (6 bases). Trimming cost V 6 bases and J 15 bases, with 15 bases left between them. The CDR3 contains 11 residues. Per germline, CDR1 SGHVS and CDR2 FNYEAQ. Written as DNA, the CDR3 is TGTGCCAGCAGTCCGGGACAAAAACTGTTCTTC. This encodes CASSPGQKLFF. The full variable domain, its missing parts supplied by reference TRBV7-6 and TRBJ2-1, is GAGVSQSPRYKVTKRGQDVALRCDPISGHVSLYWYRQALGQGPEFLTYFNYEAQQDKSGLPNDRFSAERPEGSISTLTIQRTEQRDSAMYRCASSPGQKLFFGPGTRLTVL.

The rearrangement joins TRBV7-3 to TRBJ2-5; 7 positions match TRBD1. The CDR3 contains 14 residues. Germline V CDR1 and CDR2: SGHTA, FQGTGA. V shed 4 bases and J 1 base; nucleotides not matched to a gene: 3. In DNA, the CDR3 is TGTGCCAGCAGCTGGACAGGATCCCAAGAGACCCAGTACTTC. This sequence encodes CASSWTGSQETQYF.

The gene calls are TRBV6-5 and TRBJ1-1; tentative D call: TRBD1 (6 bases). Trimming shortened V by 0 bases and J by 4 bases, and 15 bases separated the two germline ends. The CDR3 is 16 amino acids. CDR1 MNHEY and CDR2 SVGAGI come from the germline V gene. The CDR3: CASSYSAGQGGTEAFF. The CDR3 nucleotides read TGTGCCAGCAGTTACTCGGCAGGGCAAGGGGGCACTGAAGCTTTCTTT.

The rearrangement links TRBV5-6 to TRBJ1-5; D may be TRBD1 (5 bases). CDR1 is SGHDT, CDR2 YYEEEE, per germline. The CDR3 extends over 12 amino acids. With 2 bases removed from V and 7 bases from J, the gap between germline ends came to 7 bases. CDR3 coding DNA: TGTGCCAGCAGCTTTCGGGGGCAGCCCCAGCATTTT. Translated: CASSFRGQPQHF.